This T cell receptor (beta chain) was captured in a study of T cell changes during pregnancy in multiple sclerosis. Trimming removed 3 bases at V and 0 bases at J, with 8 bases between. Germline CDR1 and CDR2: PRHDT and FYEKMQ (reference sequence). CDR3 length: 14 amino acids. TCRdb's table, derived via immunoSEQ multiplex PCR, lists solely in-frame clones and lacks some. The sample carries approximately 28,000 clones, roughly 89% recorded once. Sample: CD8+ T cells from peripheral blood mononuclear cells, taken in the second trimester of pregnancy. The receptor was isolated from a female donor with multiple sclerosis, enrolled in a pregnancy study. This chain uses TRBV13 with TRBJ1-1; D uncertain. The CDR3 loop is CASSFRGLNTEAFF. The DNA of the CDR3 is TGTGCCAGCAGCTTTCGGGGATTGAACACTGAAGCTTTCTTT.